These 14 T cell receptor beta chains were all obtained from the same sample, sequenced in a study of blood T cells in healthy people across ages. Alongside a J-beta primer mix, a sample-barcoded 5' primer served in a second PCR lasting about 7 to 12 cycles. MiXCR, applied by TCRdb to the 5' RACE reads, yields one record per CDR3 protein. The sample records roughly 1.4 million distinct CDR3 sequences, approximately 60% being singletons. Sequencing was performed on blood. The source of these receptors is a man younger than 35 in good health.

V usage is TRBV20-1 and J usage is TRBJ1-4, with unresolved D. V shed 3 bases and J shed 0 bases, with 5 bases lying between them. Germline-derived CDR1 and CDR2 are DFQATT and SNEGSKA (reference sequence). The CDR3 spans 13 residues. The CDR3 reads CSASRATNEKLFF. The DNA for the CDR3 is TGCAGTGCTAGTAGAGCAACTAATGAAAAACTGTTTTTT.

Points on this clonotype: Relative to the germline gene, one junction end is altered; a read error may explain this. This sequence joins TRBV11-2 and TRBJ1-1; D not certain. Germline assignment: CDR1 SGHAT and CDR2 FQNNGV. The CDR3 has 14 amino acids. The CDR3: CANSLVRADTEAFF. CDR3 nucleotide sequence: TGTGCCAACAGCTTAGTACGCGCCGACACTGAAGCTTTCTTT.

Regarding this clonotype: A read error is possible here, since a much larger clone lies one base away. The chain is built from TRBV15 and TRBJ2-7; D not certain. The germline gives CDR1 LNHNV, CDR2 YYDKDF (reference sequence). V was cut by 0 bases and J by 5 bases, with 5 bases left in between. This CDR3 spans 12 amino acids. Here the CDR3 reads CATSRDHDEQYF. Written as DNA, the CDR3 is TGTGCCACCAGCAGAGACCATGACGAGCAGTACTTC.

The V call is TRBV20-1, the J call TRBJ2-5, with TRBD2 matching over 12 bases. In germline, CDR1 is DFQATT, CDR2 SNEGSKA (reference sequence). There are 16 residues in the CDR3. V gave up 0 bases and J gave up 5 bases; unmatched junction bases: 7. CDR3 bases: TGCAGTGCTAGAGATGGTCTAGCGGGGGGGCCGGAGACCCAGTACTTC. The encoded protein is CSARDGLAGGPETQYF.

The sample holds a few counts of this clonotype. The chain has TRBV28 and TRBJ2-3, with a weak D call TRBD2 (6 bases). V was clipped by 10 bases and J by 0 bases, with 17 bases between them. The length of the CDR3 is 15 residues. Germline V gene sequence: CDR1 MDHEN, CDR2 SYDVKM. In DNA form, the CDR3 reads TGTGCCACCACACCCCCGGGACTGAGCACAGATACGCAGTATTTT. Protein product: CATTPPGLSTDTQYF.

The chain carries TRBV6-1 and TRBJ1-2, with D possibly TRBD1 on 5 matching bases. V was trimmed by 8 bases and J by 2 bases, leaving 12 bases between them. CDR3 length: 13 amino acids. In germline, CDR1 is MNHNS, CDR2 SASEGT. This CDR3 is CASDRDGNYGYTF. Here the CDR3 DNA reads TGTGCCAGCGACCGGGACGGCAACTATGGCTACACCTTC.

The chain links TRBV3-1 to TRBJ1-2; tentative D call: TRBD1 (6 bases). V lost 5 bases, J lost 7 bases, and 11 bases lay in between. Per the germline V gene, CDR1 is LGHDT and CDR2 is YNNKEL (reference sequence). The CDR3 sequence is 12 residues long. Here the CDR3 reads CASSNREVGYTF. The CDR3 DNA sequence: TGTGCCAGCAGCAACAGGGAGGTTGGCTACACCTTC.

DNA for the CDR3: TGCAGTTCGAAACTAGTCCGCGAGCAGTACTTC. The encoded protein is CSSKLVREQYF. The chain carries TRBV20-1 and TRBJ2-7; TRBD2 is a possible D gene (5 bases). Trimming took 8 bases from V and 6 from J, leaving 14 bases between them. Per the germline V gene, CDR1 is DFQATT and CDR2 is SNEGSKA (reference sequence). The CDR3 runs to 11 residues.

A few counts support this clonotype. The chain has TRBV6-5 and TRBJ2-4; D perhaps matches TRBD1 (6 bases). TRBJ2-7 matches the DNA end more closely, so the J call is doubtful. Germline values: CDR1 MNHEY, CDR2 SVGAGI. The CDR3 is 16 residues long. In DNA form, the CDR3 reads TGTGCCAGCAGTTACTCCTCAGGGGACGTCTCGTACGAGCAGTACTTC. Translating it yields CASSYSSGDVSYEQYF.

The table lists this clonotype with a few counts. V gene TRBV7-9 combines with J gene TRBJ2-7; no clear D gene. The CDR3 contains 13 residues. V lost 5 bases to trimming and J lost 6 bases, with 14 bases between them. Looked up from germline, CDR1 is SEHNR and CDR2 is FQNEAQ (reference sequence). The CDR3 DNA sequence: TGTGCCAGCAGCCCCCTCGCCGTTGGCGAGCAGTACTTC. Residues: CASSPLAVGEQYF.

This clonotype was detected a few times. The chain links TRBV15 to TRBJ2-7, with D possibly TRBD2 on 6 matching bases. This CDR3 is built from 16 residues. Per the germline V gene, CDR1 is LNHNV and CDR2 is YYDKDF (reference sequence). Trimming removed 1 base from V and 2 bases from J, with 15 bases in between. Here the CDR3 DNA reads TGTGCCACCAGCAGAGCTCGGGGGAAGATTCCCTACGAGCAGTACTTC. It codes for CATSRARGKIPYEQYF.

The chain recombines TRBV28 with TRBJ1-1, with 7 bases that match TRBD1. Trimming took 5 bases from V and 1 from J; bases not matched to a gene: 4. CDR3 length: 14 residues. CDR1 is MDHEN, CDR2 SYDVKM, per germline. The CDR3 sequence is CASSDRAANTEAFF. The CDR3 DNA reads as TGTGCCAGCAGTGACAGGGCTGCGAACACTGAAGCTTTCTTT.

The gene calls are TRBV20-1 and TRBJ2-1; a possible D gene is TRBD2 (6 bases). Germline V gene data show CDR1 as DFQATT and CDR2 as SNEGSKA (reference sequence). This CDR3 region has 17 residues. Trimming stripped 3 bases from V and 1 base from J, with 19 bases between. The CDR3 DNA is TGCAGTGCTAGCGTACCCGGGACTGGGGATTCCTACAATGAGCAGTTCTTC. It is translated as CSASVPGTGDSYNEQFF.

The rearrangement joins TRBV29-1 to TRBJ2-2; TRBD1 is a possible D gene (6 bases). The CDR3 contains 15 residues. Germline V CDR1 and CDR2: SQVTM, ANQGSEA. Trimming took off 0 bases at V and 2 bases at J, with 10 bases between the two ends. Written as DNA, the CDR3 is TGCAGCGTTGAAGAGGGGGCGGTCAACACCGGGGAGCTGTTTTTT. Protein product: CSVEEGAVNTGELFF.